What follows is one T cell receptor beta chain and its context. Its antigen remains unidentified. There are no base qualities to consult, and no much larger clone falls within one base. This sample was taken from a study of T cell responses to AZD1222 COVID-19 vaccine (dated by TCRdb to the early 2020s). As for the study more broadly: TCR sequencing covered over 230 trial participants: 207 given two doses of AZD1222 and 26 given two doses of MenACWY control vaccine. Enrollment into the trials was organized by age into subgroups of 18-55, 56-69 and 70-plus years, and those subgroups contained roughly 150, 30 and 60 TCR-sequenced participants, respectively.

The CDR3 regions of human TCRbeta chains were subjected to immunosequencing. On the study's bioinformatics: TCRs in the repertoires were compared against a reference library of SARS-CoV-2-specific TCRs that had been generated with the MIRA antigen-specificity platform. Breadth was defined as the fraction of unique TCRs that were SARS-CoV-2-associated, and depth was defined as the fraction of total T cells that were SARS-CoV-2-associated. Using the MIRA data, each spike-specific TCR was mapped to the spike region that the TCR reacts to and placed in a CD4 or CD8 class. Log10-transformed breadth and depth values were compared by one-way ANOVA with Sidak's multiple comparisons tests. TCRdb carries this immuneACCESS record with in-frame sequences only. Its versions omit some clonotypes, under half of them owing to an unresolved V gene in the studies checked, with the rest unexplained. V and J calls and clone size are copied from that table; D and trimming were computed from the DNA. The sample yields approximately 150,000 clones; roughly 90% were counted once. The ten largest clones capture over 4% of the sample.

Trimming at the junction amounts to 0 bases on V and 2 bases on J, and the germline ends lie 7 bases apart. The CDR3, from cysteine to phenylalanine, totals 14 residues. Only the CDR3 portion is preserved as DNA: 42 bases, with reading frame beginning at the first base. The germline V gene (reference sequence) sets CDR1 to LGHDT and CDR2 to YNNKEL. What this sample's time point label stands for: about 28 days (+/-7) after the second vaccine dose. Because spike-specific TCR depth and breadth did not differ between the two schedules, AZD1222 recipients who got a second dose at roughly 4 weeks were pooled with those who got a second dose at roughly 12 weeks. Samples from vaccinated people were obtained from the UK trials COV001 and COV002, which included a single-blind randomized controlled phase 2/3 trial of AZD1222 (ChAdOx1 nCoV-19) in healthy adults. Trial participant PBMC samples were collected at day 0 and day 28 after the second dose for TCRbeta chain sequencing.

Study-wide conclusions, independent of this receptor: Only six AZD1222 recipients were SARS-CoV-2 seropositive at baseline, limiting conclusions about previously exposed vaccinees. The whole spike protein was spanned by vaccine-associated CD4 TCRs, and dominant responses were seen in regions 160-218 and 743-854. In the small 56-69-year group, the increase in depth fell short of significance, most likely because of low power. After two AZD1222 doses, both the breadth and the depth of spike-specific TCRs were significantly higher than at day 0 and than in MenACWY recipients. Nearly half of unique spike-specific TCRs reportedly recognized epitopes outside regions mutated in the B.1.351 and B.1.1.7 variants. Because no samples from the day 14 peak response were available, repertoires could be characterized only after the peak T cell response. Participants were mostly white British and included more females than males, and it was suggested by the authors that clonal diversity may have been underestimated.

Recombination connected TRBV3-1 (or the pseudogene TRBV3-2) to TRBJ1-2; a weak D assignment points to TRBD1 (5 bases agree). This sample comprised peripheral blood, obtained 28 days after the second AZD1222 dose. The origin of this receptor is an adult who received the AZD1222 COVID-19 vaccine. DNA sequence: TGTGCCAGCAGCCAAGAGAAGGGGAACTATGGCTACACCTTC. Protein translation: CASSQEKGNYGYTF.